This T cell receptor beta chain was recorded in a study of T cell changes during pregnancy in multiple sclerosis. The CDR3 is 14 residues long. Trimming pared 0 bases from V and 8 bases from J, leaving 13 bases between. CDR1 is MNHEY, CDR2 SMNVEV, per germline (reference sequence). This table comes from immunoSEQ multiplex PCR, and its TCRdb copy is limited to in-frame clones, with some not included. The sample includes about 26,000 clones, 89% of them seen just once. The receptor was derived from a female donor with multiple sclerosis, enrolled in a pregnancy study. J is TRBJ1-1 and V is TRBV27; D uncertain. Here the sequenced sample was CD8+ T cells from peripheral blood mononuclear cells, taken in the second trimester of pregnancy. CDR3: CASSLSTASTEAFF. CDR3 nucleotide sequence: TGTGCCAGCAGTTTATCGACTGCATCCACAGAAGCTTTCTTT.